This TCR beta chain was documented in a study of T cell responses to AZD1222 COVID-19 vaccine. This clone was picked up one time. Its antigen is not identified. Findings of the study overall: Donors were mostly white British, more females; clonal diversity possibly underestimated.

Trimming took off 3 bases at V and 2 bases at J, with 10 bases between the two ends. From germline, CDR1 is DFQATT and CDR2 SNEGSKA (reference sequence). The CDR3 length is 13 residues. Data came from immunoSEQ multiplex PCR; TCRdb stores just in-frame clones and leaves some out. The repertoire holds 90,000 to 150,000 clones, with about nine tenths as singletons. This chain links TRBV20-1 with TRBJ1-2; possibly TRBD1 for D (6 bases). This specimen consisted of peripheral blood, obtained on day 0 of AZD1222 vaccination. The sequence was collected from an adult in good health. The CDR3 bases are TGCAGTGCTAGTGGGGGGGCCAACTATGGCTACACCTTC. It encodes CSASGGANYGYTF.